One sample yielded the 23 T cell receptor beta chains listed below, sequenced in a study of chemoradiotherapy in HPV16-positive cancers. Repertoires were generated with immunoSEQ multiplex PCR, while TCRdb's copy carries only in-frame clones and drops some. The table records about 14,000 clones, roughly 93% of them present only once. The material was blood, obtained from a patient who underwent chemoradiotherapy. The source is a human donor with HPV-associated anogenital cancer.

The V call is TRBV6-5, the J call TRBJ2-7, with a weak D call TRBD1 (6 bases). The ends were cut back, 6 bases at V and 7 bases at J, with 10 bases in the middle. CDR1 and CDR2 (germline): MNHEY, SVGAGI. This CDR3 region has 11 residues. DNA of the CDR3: TGTGCCAGCAGATCAAGGGGGGAGCAGTACTTC. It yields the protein CASRSRGEQYF.

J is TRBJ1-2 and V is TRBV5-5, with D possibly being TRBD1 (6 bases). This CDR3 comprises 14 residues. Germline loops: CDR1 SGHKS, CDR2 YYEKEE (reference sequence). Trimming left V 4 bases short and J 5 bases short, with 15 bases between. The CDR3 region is CASSDEGGRYGYTF. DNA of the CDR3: TGTGCCAGCAGCGACGAGGGGGGCCGGTATGGCTACACCTTC.

For the CDR3, the DNA is TGTGCCAGCAGCTTCCAGGGCTCTGAAGCTTTCTTT. Its translation is CASSFQGSEAFF. The chain combines TRBV5-4 with TRBJ1-1; tentatively, D is TRBD1 (5 bases). The germline V and J ends were trimmed by 2 bases and 6 bases, with 8 bases remaining between them. In germline, CDR1 is SGHNT, CDR2 YYREEE (reference sequence). CDR3 size: 12 residues.

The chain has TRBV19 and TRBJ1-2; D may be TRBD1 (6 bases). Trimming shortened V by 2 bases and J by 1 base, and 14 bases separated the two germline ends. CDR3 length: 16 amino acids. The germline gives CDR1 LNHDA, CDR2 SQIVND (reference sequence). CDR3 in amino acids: CASSILWGGSNYGYTF. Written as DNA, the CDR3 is TGTGCCAGTAGTATACTTTGGGGGGGCAGTAACTATGGCTACACCTTC.

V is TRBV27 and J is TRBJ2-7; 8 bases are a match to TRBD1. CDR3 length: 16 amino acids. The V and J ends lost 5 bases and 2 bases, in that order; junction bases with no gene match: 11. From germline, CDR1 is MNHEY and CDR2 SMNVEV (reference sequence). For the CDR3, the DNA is TGTGCCAGCAGTCCCTGGACAGGGCCATCACCCTACGAGCAGTACTTC. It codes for CASSPWTGPSPYEQYF.

CDR3 sequence (DNA): TGTGCCAGCAGCTTTAGGACCGTGAACACTGAAGCTTTCTTT. This encodes CASSFRTVNTEAFF. V usage is TRBV7-2 and J usage is TRBJ1-1; D is ambiguous. CDR1 is SGHTA, CDR2 FQGNSA, per germline. Trimming took 3 bases from V and 0 from J, leaving 8 bases between them. The CDR3 covers 14 residues.

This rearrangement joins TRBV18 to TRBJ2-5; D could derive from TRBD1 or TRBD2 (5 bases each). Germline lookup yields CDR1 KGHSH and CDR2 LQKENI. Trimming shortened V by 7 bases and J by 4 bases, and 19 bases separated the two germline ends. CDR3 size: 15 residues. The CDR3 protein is CASWTGAQNRETQYF. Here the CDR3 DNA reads TGTGCCAGCTGGACCGGGGCACAGAACCGAGAGACCCAGTACTTC.

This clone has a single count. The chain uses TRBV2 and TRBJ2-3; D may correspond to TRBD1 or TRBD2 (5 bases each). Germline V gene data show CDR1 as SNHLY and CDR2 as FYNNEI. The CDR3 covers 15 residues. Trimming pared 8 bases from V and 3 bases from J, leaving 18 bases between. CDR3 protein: CASRPGTHRTDTQYF. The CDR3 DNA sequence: TGTGCCAGCCGCCCCGGGACCCATAGGACAGATACGCAGTATTTT.

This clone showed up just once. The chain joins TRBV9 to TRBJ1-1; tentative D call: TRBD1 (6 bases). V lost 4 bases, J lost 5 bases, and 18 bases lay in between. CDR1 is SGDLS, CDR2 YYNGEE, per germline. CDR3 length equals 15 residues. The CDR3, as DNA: TGTGCCAGCAGCCCGGCATGGGGGCGTGGAACTGAAGCTTTCTTT. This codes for CASSPAWGRGTEAFF.

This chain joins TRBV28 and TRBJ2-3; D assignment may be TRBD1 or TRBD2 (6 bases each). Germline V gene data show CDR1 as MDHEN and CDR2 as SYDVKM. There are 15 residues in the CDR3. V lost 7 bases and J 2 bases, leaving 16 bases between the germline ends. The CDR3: CASKLGGHYTDTQYF. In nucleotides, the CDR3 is TGTGCCAGCAAGCTGGGGGGCCACTACACAGATACGCAGTATTTT.

The CDR3: CASSLADSNEQFF. The CDR3 region has the DNA TGCGCCAGCAGCTTGGCGGACAGCAATGAGCAGTTCTTC. The V gene is TRBV5-1, the J gene TRBJ2-1; TRBD1 is a possible D gene (6 bases). Looked up from germline, CDR1 is SGHRS and CDR2 is YFSETQ. The ends were cut back, 0 bases at V and 6 bases at J, with 7 bases in the middle. The CDR3 totals 13 residues.

The CDR3 sequence: CASSVGGVTGELFF. The CDR3 DNA reads as TGTGCCAGCAGCGTAGGGGGTGTCACCGGGGAGCTGTTTTTT. V gene TRBV9 combines with J gene TRBJ2-2; D is unclear. The CDR3 length is 14 residues. V was shortened by 0 bases and J by 4 bases, with 7 bases between the two germline ends. The germline gives CDR1 SGDLS, CDR2 YYNGEE.

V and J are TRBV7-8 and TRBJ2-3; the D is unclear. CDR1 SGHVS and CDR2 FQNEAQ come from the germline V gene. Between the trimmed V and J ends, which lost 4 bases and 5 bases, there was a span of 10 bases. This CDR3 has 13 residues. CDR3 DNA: TGTGCCAGCAGCTCCAAGACGGGAGATACGCAGTATTTT. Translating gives CASSSKTGDTQYF. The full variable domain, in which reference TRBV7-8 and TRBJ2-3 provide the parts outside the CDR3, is GAGVSQSPRYKVAKRGQDVALRCDPISGHVSLFWYQQALGQGPEFLTYFQNEAQLDKSGLPSDRFFAERPEGSVSTLKIQRTQQEDSAVYLCASSSKTGDTQYFGPGTRLTVL.

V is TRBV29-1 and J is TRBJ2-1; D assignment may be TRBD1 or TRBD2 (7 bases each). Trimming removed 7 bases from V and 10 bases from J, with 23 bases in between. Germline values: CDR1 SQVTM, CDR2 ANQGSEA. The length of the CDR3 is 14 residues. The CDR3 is CSAWRQGGTPEQFF. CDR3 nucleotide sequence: TGCAGCGCCTGGAGGCAGGGGGGGACGCCAGAGCAGTTCTTC.

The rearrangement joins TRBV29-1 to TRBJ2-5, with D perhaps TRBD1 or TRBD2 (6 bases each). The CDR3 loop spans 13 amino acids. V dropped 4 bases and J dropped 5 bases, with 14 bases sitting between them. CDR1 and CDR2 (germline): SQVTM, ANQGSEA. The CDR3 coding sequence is TGCAGCGTTGTTGGGGGGCTCGGGGAGACCCAGTACTTC. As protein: CSVVGGLGETQYF. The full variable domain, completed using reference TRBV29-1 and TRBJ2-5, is SAVISQKPSRDICQRGTSLTIQCQVDSQVTMMFWYRQQPGQSLTLIATANQGSEATYESGFVIDKFPISRPNLTFSTLTVSNMSPEDSSIYLCSVVGGLGETQYFGPGTRLLVL.

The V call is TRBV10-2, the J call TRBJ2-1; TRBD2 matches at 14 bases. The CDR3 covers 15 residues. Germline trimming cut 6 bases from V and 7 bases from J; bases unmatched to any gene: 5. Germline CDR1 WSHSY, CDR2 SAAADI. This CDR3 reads CASSRTSGGLNEQFF. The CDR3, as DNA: TGCGCCAGCAGCAGGACTAGCGGGGGGTTGAATGAGCAGTTCTTC.

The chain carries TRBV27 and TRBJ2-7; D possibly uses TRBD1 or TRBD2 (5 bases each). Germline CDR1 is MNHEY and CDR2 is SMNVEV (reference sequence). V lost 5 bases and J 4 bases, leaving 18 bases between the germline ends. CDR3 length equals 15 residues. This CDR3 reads CASSNVPRDHYEQYF. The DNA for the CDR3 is TGTGCCAGCAGTAACGTACCCCGGGACCATTACGAGCAGTACTTC.

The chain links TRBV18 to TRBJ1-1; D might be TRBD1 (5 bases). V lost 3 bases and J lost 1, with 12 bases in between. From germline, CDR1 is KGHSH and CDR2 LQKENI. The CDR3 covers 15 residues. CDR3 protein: CASSPVGRTNTEAFF. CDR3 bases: TGTGCCAGCTCACCCGTGGGACGGACGAACACTGAAGCTTTCTTT.

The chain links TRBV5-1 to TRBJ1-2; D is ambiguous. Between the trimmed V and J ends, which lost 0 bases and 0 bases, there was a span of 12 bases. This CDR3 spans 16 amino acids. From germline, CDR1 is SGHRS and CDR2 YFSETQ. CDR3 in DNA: TGCGCCAGCAGCTTGGCTGAGCGACCTCCTAACTATGGCTACACCTTC. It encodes CASSLAERPPNYGYTF.

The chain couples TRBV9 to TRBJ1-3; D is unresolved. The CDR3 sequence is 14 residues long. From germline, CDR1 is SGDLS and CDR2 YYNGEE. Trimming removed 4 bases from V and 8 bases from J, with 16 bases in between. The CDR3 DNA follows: TGTGCCAGCAGCCCAAGCCAGGTCCCCGACACCATATATTTT. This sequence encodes CASSPSQVPDTIYF.

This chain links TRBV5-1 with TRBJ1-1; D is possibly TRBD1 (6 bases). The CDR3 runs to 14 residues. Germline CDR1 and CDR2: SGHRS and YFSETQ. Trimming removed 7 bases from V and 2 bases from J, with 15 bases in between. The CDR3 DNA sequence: TGCGCCAGCGGCGACAGGAGGACAAACACTGAAGCTTTCTTT. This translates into CASGDRRTNTEAFF.

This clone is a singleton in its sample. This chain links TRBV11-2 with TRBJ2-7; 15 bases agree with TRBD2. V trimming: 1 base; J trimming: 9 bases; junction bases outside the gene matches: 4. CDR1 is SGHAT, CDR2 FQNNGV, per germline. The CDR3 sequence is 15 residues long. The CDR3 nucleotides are TGTGCCAGCAGCTTAGGGACTAGCGGGGGGGGCGGGCAGTACTTC. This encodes CASSLGTSGGGGQYF.

The CDR3 sequence: CASSPPTEYNEQFF. DNA for the CDR3: TGTGCCAGCAGCCCCCCGACAGAATACAATGAGCAGTTCTTC. The rearrangement links TRBV5-8 to TRBJ2-1; a weak D match, TRBD1 (5 bases). Germline CDR1 and CDR2: SGHTS and YDEGEE. Trimming removed 4 bases at V and 4 bases at J, with 12 bases between. This CDR3 spans 14 amino acids. Drawing the rest from reference TRBV5-8 and TRBJ2-1, the complete variable domain is EAGVTQSPTHLIKTRGQQATLRCSPISGHTSVYWYQQALGLGLQFLLWYDEGEERNRGNFPPRFSGRQFPNYSSELNVNALELEDSALYLCASSPPTEYNEQFFGPGTRLTVL.